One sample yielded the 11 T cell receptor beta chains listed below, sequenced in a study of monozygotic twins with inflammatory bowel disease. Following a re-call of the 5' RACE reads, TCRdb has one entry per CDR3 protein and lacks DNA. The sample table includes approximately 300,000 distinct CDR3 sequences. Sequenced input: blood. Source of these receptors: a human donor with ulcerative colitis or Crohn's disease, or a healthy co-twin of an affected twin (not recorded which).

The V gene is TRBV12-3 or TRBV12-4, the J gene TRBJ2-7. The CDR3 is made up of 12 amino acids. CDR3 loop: CASRSDSYEQYF.

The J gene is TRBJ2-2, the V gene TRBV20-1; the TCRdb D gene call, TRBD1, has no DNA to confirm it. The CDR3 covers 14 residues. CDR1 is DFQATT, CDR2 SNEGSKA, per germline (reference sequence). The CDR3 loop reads CSAPGHRGTGELFF.

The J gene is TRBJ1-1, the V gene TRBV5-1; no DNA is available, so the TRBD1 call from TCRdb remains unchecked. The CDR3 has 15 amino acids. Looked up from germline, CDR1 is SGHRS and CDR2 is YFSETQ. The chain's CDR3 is CASSLVGRGNTEAFF.

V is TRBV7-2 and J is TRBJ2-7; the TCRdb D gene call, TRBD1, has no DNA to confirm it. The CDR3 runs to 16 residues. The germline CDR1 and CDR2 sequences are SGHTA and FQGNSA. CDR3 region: CASSLVTGGTVYEQYF.

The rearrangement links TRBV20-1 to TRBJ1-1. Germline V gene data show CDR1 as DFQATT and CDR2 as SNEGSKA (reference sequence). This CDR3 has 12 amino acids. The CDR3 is CSARPSLTEAFF.

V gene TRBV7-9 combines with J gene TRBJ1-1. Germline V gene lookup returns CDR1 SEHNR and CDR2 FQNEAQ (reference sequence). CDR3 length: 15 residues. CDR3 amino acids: CASSLAGGSNTEAFF.

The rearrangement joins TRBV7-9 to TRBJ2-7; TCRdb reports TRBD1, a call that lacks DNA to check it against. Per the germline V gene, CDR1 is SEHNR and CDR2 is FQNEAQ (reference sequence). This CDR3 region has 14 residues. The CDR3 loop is CASSLASRGYEQYF.

The CDR3 sequence: CRGIRGSSTDTQYF. This sequence joins TRBV20-1 and TRBJ2-3; TCRdb names TRBD2, which stays unverified in the absence of DNA. This CDR3 region has 14 residues. Germline CDR1 reads DFQATT; CDR2 reads SNEGSKA (reference sequence).

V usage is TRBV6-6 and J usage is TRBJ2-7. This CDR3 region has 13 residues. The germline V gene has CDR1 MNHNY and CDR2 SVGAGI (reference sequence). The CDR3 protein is CASSYGNSYDQYF.

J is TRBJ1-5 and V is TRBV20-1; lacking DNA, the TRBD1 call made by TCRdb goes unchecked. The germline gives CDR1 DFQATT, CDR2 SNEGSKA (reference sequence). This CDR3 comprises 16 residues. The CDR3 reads CSARHTGRYSNQPQHF.

CDR3 residues: CSAEDRVFNQPQHF. The V call is TRBV20-1, the J call TRBJ1-5; the D gene TCRdb calls, TRBD1, cannot be checked with no DNA. The CDR3 contains 14 residues. CDR1 is DFQATT, CDR2 SNEGSKA, per germline (reference sequence).